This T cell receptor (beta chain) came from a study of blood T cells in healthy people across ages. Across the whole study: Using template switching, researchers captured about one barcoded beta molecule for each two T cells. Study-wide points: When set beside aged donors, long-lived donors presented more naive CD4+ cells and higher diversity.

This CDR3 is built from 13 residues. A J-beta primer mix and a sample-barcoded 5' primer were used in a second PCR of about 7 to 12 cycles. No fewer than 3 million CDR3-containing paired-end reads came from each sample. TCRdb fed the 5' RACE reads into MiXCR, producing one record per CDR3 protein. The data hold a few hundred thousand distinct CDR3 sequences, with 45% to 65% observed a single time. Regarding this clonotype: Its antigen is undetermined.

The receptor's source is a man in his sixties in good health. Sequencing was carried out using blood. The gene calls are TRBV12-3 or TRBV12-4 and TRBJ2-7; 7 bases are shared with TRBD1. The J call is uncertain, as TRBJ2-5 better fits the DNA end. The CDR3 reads CASSTDRAQTQYF. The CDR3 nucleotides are TGTGCCAGCAGCACAGACAGGGCACAGACCCAGTACTTC.